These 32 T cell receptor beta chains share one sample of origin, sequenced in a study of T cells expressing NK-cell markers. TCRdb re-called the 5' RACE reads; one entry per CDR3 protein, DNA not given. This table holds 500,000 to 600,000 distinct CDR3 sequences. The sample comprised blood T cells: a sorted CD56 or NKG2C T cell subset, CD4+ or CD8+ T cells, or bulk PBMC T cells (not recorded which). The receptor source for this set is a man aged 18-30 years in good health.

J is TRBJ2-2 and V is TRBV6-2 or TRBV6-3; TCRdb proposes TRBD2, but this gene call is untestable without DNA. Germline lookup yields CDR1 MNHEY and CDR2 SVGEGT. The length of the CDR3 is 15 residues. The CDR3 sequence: CASSYVVWGTGELFF.

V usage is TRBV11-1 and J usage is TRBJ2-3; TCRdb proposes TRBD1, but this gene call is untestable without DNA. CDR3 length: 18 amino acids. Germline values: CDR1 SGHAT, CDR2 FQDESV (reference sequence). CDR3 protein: CATSSGSGPGTPTDTQYF.

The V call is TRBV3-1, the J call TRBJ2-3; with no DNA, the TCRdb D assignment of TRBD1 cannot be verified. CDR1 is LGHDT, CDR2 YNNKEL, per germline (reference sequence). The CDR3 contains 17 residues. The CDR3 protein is CASSQRIVGRHTDTQYF.

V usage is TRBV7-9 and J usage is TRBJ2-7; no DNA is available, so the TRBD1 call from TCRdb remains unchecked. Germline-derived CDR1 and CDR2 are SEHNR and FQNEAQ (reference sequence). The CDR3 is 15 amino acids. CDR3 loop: CASSLVADRGYEQYF.

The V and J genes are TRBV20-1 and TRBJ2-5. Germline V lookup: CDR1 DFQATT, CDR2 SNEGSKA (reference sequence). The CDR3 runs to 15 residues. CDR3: CSARAIQGDQETQYF.

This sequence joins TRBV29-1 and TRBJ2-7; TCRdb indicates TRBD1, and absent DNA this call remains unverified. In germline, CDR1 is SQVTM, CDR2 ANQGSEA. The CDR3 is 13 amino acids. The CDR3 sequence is CSGGQGSSYEQYF.

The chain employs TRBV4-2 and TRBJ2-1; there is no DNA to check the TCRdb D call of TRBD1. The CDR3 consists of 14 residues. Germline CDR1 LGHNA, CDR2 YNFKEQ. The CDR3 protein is CASSPGTGPPEQFF.

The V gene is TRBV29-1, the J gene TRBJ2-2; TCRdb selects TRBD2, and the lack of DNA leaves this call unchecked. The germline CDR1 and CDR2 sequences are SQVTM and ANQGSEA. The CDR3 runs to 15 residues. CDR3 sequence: CSVEAGGRGTGELFF.

CDR3 in amino acids: CASSARDRGYNEQFF. This rearrangement joins TRBV11-2 to TRBJ2-1; without DNA, the TCRdb call of TRBD1 cannot be checked. The V gene's germline CDR1 is SGHAT and CDR2 FQNNGV. This CDR3 is built from 15 residues. Using reference TRBV11-2 and TRBJ2-1 for the parts outside the CDR3, the full variable domain is EAGVAQSPRYKIIEKRQSVAFWCNPISGHATLYWYQQILGQGPKLLIQFQNNGVVDDSQLPKDRFSAERLKGVDSTLKIQPAKLEDSAVYLCASSARDRGYNEQFFGPGTRLTVL.

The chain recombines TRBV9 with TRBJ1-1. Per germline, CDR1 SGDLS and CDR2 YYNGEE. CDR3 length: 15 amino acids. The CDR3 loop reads CASSGTGAGVTEAFF.

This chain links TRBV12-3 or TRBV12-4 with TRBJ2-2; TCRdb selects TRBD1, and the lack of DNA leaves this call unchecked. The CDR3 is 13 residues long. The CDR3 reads CASSRRDTGELFF.

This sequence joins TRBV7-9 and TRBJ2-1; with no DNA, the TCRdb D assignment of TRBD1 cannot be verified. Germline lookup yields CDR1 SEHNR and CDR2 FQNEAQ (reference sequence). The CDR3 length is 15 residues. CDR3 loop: CASSSLTGEDNEQFF.

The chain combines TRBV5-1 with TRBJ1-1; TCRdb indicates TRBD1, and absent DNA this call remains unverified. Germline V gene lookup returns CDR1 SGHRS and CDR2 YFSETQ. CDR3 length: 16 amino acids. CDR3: CASSLNPGTGTSEAFF.

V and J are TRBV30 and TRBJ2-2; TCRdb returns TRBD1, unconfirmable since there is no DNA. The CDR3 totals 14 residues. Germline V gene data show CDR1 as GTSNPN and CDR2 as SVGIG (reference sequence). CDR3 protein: CAWSQGADTGELFF.

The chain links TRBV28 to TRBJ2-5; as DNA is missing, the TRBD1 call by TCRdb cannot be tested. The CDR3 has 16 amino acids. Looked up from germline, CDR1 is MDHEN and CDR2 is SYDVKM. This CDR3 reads CASSTSGQGSQETQYF. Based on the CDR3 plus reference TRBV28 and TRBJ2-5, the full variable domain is DVKVTQSSRYLVKRTGEKVFLECVQDMDHENMFWYRQDPGLGLRLIYFSYDVKMKEKGDIPEGYSVSREKKERFSLILESASTNQTSMYLCASSTSGQGSQETQYFGPGTRLLVL.

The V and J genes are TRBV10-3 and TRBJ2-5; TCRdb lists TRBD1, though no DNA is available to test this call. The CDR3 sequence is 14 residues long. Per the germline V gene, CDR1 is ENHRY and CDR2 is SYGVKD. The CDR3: CATNPTGPQETQYF.

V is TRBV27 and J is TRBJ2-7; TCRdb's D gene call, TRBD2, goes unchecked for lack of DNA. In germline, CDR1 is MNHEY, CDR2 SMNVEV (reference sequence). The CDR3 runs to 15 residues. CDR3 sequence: CASSLGAGVWDEQYF.

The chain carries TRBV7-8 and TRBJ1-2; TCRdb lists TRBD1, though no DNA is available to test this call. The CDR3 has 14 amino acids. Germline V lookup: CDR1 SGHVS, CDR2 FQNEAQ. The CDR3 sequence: CASSDRDRPHGYTF.

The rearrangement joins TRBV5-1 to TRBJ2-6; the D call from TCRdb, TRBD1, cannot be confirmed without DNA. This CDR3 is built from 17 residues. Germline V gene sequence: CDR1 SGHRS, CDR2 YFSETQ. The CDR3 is CASSMTALHSGANVLTF.

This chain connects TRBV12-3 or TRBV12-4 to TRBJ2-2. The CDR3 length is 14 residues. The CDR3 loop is CASRKEPNTGELFF.

This chain's CDR3 is CASSLGAGIAKNIQYF. This chain uses TRBV12-3 or TRBV12-4 with TRBJ2-4; TCRdb's D call of TRBD2 is untestable without DNA. The CDR3 extends over 16 amino acids.

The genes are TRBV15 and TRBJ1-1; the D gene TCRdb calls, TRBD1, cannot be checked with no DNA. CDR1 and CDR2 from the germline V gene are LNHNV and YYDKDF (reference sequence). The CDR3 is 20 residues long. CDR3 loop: CATSTVYRGRVVSGDTEAFF. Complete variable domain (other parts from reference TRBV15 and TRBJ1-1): DAMVIQNPRYQVTQFGKPVTLSCSQTLNHNVMYWYQQKSSQAPKLLFHYYDKDFNNEADTPDNFQSRRPNTSFCFLDIRSPGLGDTAMYLCATSTVYRGRVVSGDTEAFFGQGTRLTVV.

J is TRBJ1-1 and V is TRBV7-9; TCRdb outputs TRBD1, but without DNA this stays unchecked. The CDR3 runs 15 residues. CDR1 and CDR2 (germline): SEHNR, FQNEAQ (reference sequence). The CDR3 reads CASSFTTGEVTEAFF.

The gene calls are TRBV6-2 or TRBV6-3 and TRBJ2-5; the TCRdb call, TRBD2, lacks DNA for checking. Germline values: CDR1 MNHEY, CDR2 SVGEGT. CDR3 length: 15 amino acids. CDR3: CASSSPLAEQETQYF.

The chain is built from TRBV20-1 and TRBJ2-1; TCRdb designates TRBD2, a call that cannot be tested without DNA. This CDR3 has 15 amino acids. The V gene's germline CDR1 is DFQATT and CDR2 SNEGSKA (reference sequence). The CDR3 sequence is CSARFTSGSSDEQFF.

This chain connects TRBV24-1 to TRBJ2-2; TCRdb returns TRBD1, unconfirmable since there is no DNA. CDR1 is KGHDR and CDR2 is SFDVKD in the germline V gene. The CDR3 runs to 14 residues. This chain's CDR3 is CATERAGSAGELFF.

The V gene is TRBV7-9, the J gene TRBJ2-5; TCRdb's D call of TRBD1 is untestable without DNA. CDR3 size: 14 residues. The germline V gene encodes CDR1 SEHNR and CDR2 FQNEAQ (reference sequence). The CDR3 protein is CASSSWGTQETQYF.

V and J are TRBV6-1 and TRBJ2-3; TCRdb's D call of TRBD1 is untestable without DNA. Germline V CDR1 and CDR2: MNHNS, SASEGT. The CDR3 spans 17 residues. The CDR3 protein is CASSELAGQGGPDTQYF.

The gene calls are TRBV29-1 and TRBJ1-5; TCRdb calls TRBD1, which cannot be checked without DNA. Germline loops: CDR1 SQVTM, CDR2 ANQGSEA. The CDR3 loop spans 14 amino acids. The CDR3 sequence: CSVTGPGNNQPQHF. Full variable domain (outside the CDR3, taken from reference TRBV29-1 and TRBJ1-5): SAVISQKPSRDICQRGTSLTIQCQVDSQVTMMFWYRQQPGQSLTLIATANQGSEATYESGFVIDKFPISRPNLTFSTLTVSNMSPEDSSIYLCSVTGPGNNQPQHFGDGTRLSIL.

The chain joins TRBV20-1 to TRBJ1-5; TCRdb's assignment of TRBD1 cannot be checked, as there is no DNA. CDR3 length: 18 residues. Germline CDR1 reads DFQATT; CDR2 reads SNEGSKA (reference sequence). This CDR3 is CSARDARTGEYRNQPQHF.

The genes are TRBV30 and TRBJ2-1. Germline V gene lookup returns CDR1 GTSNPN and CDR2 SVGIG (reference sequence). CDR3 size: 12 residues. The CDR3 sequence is CAWTSRYNEQFF.

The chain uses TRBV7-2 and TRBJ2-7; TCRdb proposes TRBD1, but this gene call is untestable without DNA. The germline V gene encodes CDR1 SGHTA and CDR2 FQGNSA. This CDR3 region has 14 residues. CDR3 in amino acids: CASSLGTGFSEQYF.